The 20 T cell receptor beta chains below come from one sample, sequenced in a study (dated by TCRdb to the mid-2010s). The library was generated by RT-PCR. Sequenced using an Illumina MiSeq. The public sequencing data were trimmed at Q25 with fastp and processed into clonotypes with MiXCR by TCRdb, which kept only in-frame beta chains. For every CDR3 protein sequence, its rows merge into one entry that carries the most common genes and DNA. This sample gives 650,000 to 800,000 distinct CDR3 sequences in total; about 14% of them show up just once. The ten most abundant clones make up 3% to 4.5% of the sample. What was sequenced was memory CD4+ T cells from blood. Receptors were obtained from a female donor in good health, serving as a healthy control.

This clonotype showed up just a few times. J is TRBJ1-1 and V is TRBV6-1, with 11 bases matching TRBD1. The CDR3 contains 19 residues. V was pared by 3 bases and J by 3 bases, with 15 bases of the junction left unmatched. The germline V gene encodes CDR1 MNHNS and CDR2 SASEGT. This CDR3 is CASSERDRGGIELDTEAFF. The CDR3 DNA sequence: TGTGCCAGCAGTGAGCGGGACAGGGGGGGTATTGAATTGGACACTGAAGCTTTCTTT.

CDR3 DNA: TGCGCCAGCAGCTTCCCCCCGGGACAGCCATACTACGAGCAGTACTTC. It codes for CASSFPPGQPYYEQYF. The rearrangement joins TRBV5-1 to TRBJ2-7, with 7 nucleotides matching TRBD1. Trimming removed 2 bases from V and 3 bases from J; junction bases left unmatched: 11. The CDR3 has 16 amino acids. The germline V gene has CDR1 SGHRS and CDR2 YFSETQ.

This sequence joins TRBV20-1 and TRBJ2-1; unclear D gene. The CDR3 loop spans 13 amino acids. Germline loops: CDR1 DFQATT, CDR2 SNEGSKA (reference sequence). With 0 bases removed from V and 10 bases from J, the gap between germline ends came to 13 bases. CDR3 region: CSARDSLAVEQFF. DNA of the CDR3: TGCAGTGCTAGAGATTCGTTAGCTGTAGAGCAGTTCTTC.

Ten or more counts support this clonotype. The rearrangement joins TRBV9 to TRBJ1-5, with D tentatively TRBD1 (5 bases). The CDR3 runs to 15 residues. Trimming shortened V by 0 bases and J by 5 bases, and 12 bases separated the two germline ends. Germline CDR1 and CDR2: SGDLS and YYNGEE. CDR3: CASSVAWAGHQPQHF. In nucleotides, the CDR3 is TGTGCCAGCAGCGTAGCTTGGGCGGGGCATCAGCCCCAGCATTTT.

The rearrangement uses TRBV6-6 and TRBJ1-6; 8 bases line up with TRBD1. This CDR3 spans 15 amino acids. The J segment lost 7 bases and the V segment lost 6 bases, leaving 8 bases of the junction unmatched. Germline values: CDR1 MNHNY, CDR2 SVGAGI (reference sequence). The CDR3 DNA follows: TGTGCCAGCAGCAACCGAGGACAGGGCAATTCACCCCTCCACTTT. This encodes CASSNRGQGNSPLHF.

This clonotype was recorded many times. The rearrangement links TRBV20-1 to TRBJ1-1, with D unclear. The germline gives CDR1 DFQATT, CDR2 SNEGSKA (reference sequence). V shed 4 bases and J shed 1 base, with 7 bases lying between them. This CDR3 is built from 12 residues. CDR3: CSATQTNTEAFF. The CDR3 DNA reads TGCAGTGCTACCCAGACGAACACTGAAGCTTTCTTT.

This clonotype was counted between two and nine times. This sequence joins TRBV6-6 and TRBJ2-2; TRBD2 might be the D (5 bases). Trimming removed 4 bases at V and 5 bases at J, with 8 bases between. This CDR3 contains 13 residues. In germline, CDR1 is MNHNY, CDR2 SVGAGI (reference sequence). The CDR3 DNA reads as TGTGCCAGCAGTTCGACTACTACCGGGGAGCTGTTTTTT. This sequence encodes CASSSTTTGELFF.

This clonotype was seen only a few times. The V call is TRBV20-1, the J call TRBJ1-2; perhaps TRBD1 as D (5 bases). Germline CDR1 and CDR2: DFQATT and SNEGSKA (reference sequence). CDR3 size: 13 residues. Trimming took off 3 bases at V and 6 bases at J, with 14 bases between the two ends. The CDR3: CSARTGPGDGYTF. The CDR3 DNA is TGCAGTGCTAGGACGGGACCAGGAGATGGCTACACCTTC.

This clonotype has ten or more counts. V gene TRBV20-1 combines with J gene TRBJ1-3, with D unclear. Germline assignment: CDR1 DFQATT and CDR2 SNEGSKA (reference sequence). V was clipped by 6 bases and J by 3 bases, with 12 bases between them. The CDR3 runs 13 residues. The CDR3 region is CSALLAIGNTIYF. The CDR3 nucleotides read TGCAGTGCCCTGCTGGCCATTGGAAACACCATATATTTT.

This clonotype was observed a handful of times. The chain couples TRBV5-1 to TRBJ1-1; D not certain. The V end lost 7 bases, the J end lost 5 bases, and 18 bases lay between the germline ends. The CDR3 has 14 residues. The germline V gene has CDR1 SGHRS and CDR2 YFSETQ. CDR3 sequence reads: CASRRTLAGTEAFF. The CDR3 nucleotides are TGCGCCAGCCGGAGAACCCTCGCGGGAACTGAAGCTTTCTTT. The entire variable domain, with the rest obtained from reference TRBV5-1 and TRBJ1-1, is as follows: KAGVTQTPRYLIKTRGQQVTLSCSPISGHRSVSWYQQTPGQGLQFLFEYFSETQRNKGNFPGRFSGRQFSNSRSEMNVSTLELGDSALYLCASRRTLAGTEAFFGQGTRLTVV.

This clonotype has just a few counts. The V gene is TRBV6-2 or TRBV6-3, the J gene TRBJ1-5; no definite D call. Per the germline V gene, CDR1 is MNHEY and CDR2 is SVGEGT. Trimming left V 1 base short and J 7 bases short, with 8 bases between. The CDR3 spans 13 residues. The CDR3 DNA follows: TGTGCCAGCAGTTACTGGAGGGAGCAGCCCCAGCATTTT. The encoded protein is CASSYWREQPQHF.

The genes are TRBV27 and TRBJ2-1; D tentatively reads TRBD1 or TRBD2 (5 bases each). V was pared by 3 bases and J by 4 bases, with 19 bases between. CDR3 length: 17 amino acids. Germline CDR1 reads MNHEY; CDR2 reads SMNVEV (reference sequence). The CDR3 reads CASSFFVGHEGYNEQFF. The CDR3 bases are TGTGCCAGCAGTTTTTTCGTAGGGCACGAGGGGTACAATGAGCAGTTCTTC.

There are many counts of this clonotype. The V gene is TRBV5-5, the J gene TRBJ2-1, with D perhaps matching TRBD1 (5 bases). The V gene's germline CDR1 is SGHKS and CDR2 YYEKEE (reference sequence). Trimming left V 0 bases short and J 4 bases short, with 8 bases between. The CDR3 spans 14 residues. Here the CDR3 DNA reads TGTGCCAGCAGCTTGGGACAGCTGTACAATGAGCAGTTCTTC. It encodes CASSLGQLYNEQFF.

This clonotype showed up many times. The V and J genes are TRBV12-3 or TRBV12-4 and TRBJ1-2; D not certain. The CDR3 is 15 amino acids. The V end was cut by 5 bases, the J end by 1 base, with 14 bases between. This chain's CDR3 is CASSPQSGDNYGYTF. The CDR3 nucleotides are TGTGCCAGCAGTCCCCAATCAGGCGATAACTATGGCTACACCTTC.

Ten or more counts support this clonotype. The chain links TRBV29-1 to TRBJ2-7, with 8 bases aligning to TRBD1. J lost 5 bases, V lost 3 bases, and 9 bases had no gene match. This CDR3 region has 14 residues. Germline CDR1 SQVTM, CDR2 ANQGSEA. In DNA form, the CDR3 reads TGCAGCGTTGATCCCACAGGGGGTTACGACGAGCAGTACTTC. As protein: CSVDPTGGYDEQYF.

This clonotype was counted a few times. This chain connects TRBV7-9 to TRBJ2-2, with 9 bases aligning to TRBD1. V was clipped by 5 bases and J by 2 bases; unmatched bases: 6. Looked up from germline, CDR1 is SEHNR and CDR2 is FQNEAQ (reference sequence). The CDR3 covers 16 residues. In DNA form, the CDR3 reads TGTGCCAGCAGCCAGCTGGGACAGGGAAACACCGGGGAGCTGTTTTTT. Protein sequence: CASSQLGQGNTGELFF.

The chain couples TRBV24-1 to TRBJ1-1; D is unresolved. The CDR3 totals 13 residues. From germline, CDR1 is KGHDR and CDR2 SFDVKD. Between the trimmed V and J ends, which lost 5 bases and 6 bases, there was a span of 12 bases. The CDR3 nucleotides read TGTGCCACCAGTGCCGTCGACCGGGCTGAAGCTTTCTTT. Translating it yields CATSAVDRAEAFF.

The chain combines TRBV18 with TRBJ1-1; D not certain. Germline V gene sequence: CDR1 KGHSH, CDR2 LQKENI. Trimming took off 1 base at V and 3 bases at J, with 12 bases between the two ends. This CDR3 contains 15 residues. The DNA of the CDR3 is TGTGCCAGCTCACCACTCCGAGACATCTACACTGAAGCTTTCTTT. Residues: CASSPLRDIYTEAFF.

There are a few counts of this clonotype. This chain links TRBV5-4 with TRBJ1-2, with 8 nucleotides matching TRBD1. The germline gives CDR1 SGHNT, CDR2 YYREEE (reference sequence). J lost 6 bases, V lost 1 base, and 2 bases had no gene match. The CDR3 loop spans 13 amino acids. In DNA form, the CDR3 reads TGTGCCAGCAGCTTGACGGACAGGGATGGCTACACCTTC. Protein product: CASSLTDRDGYTF. The variable domain in full, with the rest retrieved from reference TRBV5-4 and TRBJ1-2, is ETGVTQSPTHLIKTRGQQVTLRCSSQSGHNTVSWYQQALGQGPQFIFQYYREEENGRGNFPPRFSGLQFPNYSSELNVNALELDDSALYLCASSLTDRDGYTFGSGTRLTVV.

Many counts were recorded for this clonotype. This chain joins TRBV12-3 or TRBV12-4 and TRBJ2-5, with 8 bases that match TRBD1. Trimming at V came to 4 bases and at J to 0 bases, leaving 1 base not matched to a gene. CDR3 length: 14 amino acids. The CDR3 DNA follows: TGTGCCAGCAGTTGGACAGGGTACCAAGAGACCCAGTACTTC. Its translation is CASSWTGYQETQYF.